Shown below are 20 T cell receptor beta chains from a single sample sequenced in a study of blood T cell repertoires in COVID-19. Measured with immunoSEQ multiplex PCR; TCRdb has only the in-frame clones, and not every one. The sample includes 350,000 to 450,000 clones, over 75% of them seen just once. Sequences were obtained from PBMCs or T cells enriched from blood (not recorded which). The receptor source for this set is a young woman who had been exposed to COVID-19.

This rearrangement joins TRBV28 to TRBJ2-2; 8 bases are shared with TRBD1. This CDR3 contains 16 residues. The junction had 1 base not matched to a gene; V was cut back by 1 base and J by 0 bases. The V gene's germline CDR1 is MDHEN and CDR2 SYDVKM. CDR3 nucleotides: TGTGCCAGCAGTTTATTGGACAGGGCGAACACCGGGGAGCTGTTTTTT. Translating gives CASSLLDRANTGELFF.

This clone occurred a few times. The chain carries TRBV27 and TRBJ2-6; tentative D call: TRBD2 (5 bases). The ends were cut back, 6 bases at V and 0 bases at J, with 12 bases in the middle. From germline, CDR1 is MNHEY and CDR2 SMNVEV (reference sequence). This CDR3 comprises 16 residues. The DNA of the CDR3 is TGTGCCAGCAGGCCTGGGGAGCGCTCTGGGGCCAACGTCCTGACTTTC. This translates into CASRPGERSGANVLTF.

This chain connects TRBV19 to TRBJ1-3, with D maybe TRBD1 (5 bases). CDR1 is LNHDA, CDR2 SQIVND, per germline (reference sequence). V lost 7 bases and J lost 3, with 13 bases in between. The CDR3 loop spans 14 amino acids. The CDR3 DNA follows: TGTGCCAGTATCCAGGGAGGATATGGAAACACCATATATTTT. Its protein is CASIQGGYGNTIYF.

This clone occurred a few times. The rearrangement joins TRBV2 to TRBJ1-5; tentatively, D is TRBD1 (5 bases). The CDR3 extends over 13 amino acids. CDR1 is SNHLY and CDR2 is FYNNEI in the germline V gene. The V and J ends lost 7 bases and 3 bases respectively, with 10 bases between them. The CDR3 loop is CASTGPLNQPQHF. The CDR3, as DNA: TGTGCCAGCACAGGGCCACTCAATCAGCCCCAGCATTTT.

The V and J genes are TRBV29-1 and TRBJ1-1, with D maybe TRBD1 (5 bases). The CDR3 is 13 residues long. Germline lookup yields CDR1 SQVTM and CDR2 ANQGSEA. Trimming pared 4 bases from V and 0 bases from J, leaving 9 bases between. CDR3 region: CSVVRQMNTEAFF. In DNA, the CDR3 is TGCAGCGTTGTTAGACAGATGAACACTGAAGCTTTCTTT.

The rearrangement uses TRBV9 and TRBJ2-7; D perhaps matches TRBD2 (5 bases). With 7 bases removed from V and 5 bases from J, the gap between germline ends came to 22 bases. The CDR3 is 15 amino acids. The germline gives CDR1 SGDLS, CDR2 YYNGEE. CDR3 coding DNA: TGTGCCAGCTCGAACCAAGGCTTAGCGTCTGACGAGCAGTACTTC. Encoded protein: CASSNQGLASDEQYF.

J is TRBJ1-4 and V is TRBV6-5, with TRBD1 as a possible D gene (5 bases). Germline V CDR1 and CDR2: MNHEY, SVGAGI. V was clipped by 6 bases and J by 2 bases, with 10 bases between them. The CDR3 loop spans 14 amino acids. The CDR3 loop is CASRRGTTNEKLFF. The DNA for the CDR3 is TGTGCCAGCAGACGGGGGACGACTAATGAAAAACTGTTTTTT.

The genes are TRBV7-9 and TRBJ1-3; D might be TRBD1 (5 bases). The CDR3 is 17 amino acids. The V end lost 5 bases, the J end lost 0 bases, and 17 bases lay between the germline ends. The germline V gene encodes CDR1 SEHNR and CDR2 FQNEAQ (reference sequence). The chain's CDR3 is CASSKPSDSSSGNTIYF. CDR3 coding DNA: TGTGCCAGCAGCAAACCATCAGACAGCAGCTCTGGAAACACCATATATTTT.

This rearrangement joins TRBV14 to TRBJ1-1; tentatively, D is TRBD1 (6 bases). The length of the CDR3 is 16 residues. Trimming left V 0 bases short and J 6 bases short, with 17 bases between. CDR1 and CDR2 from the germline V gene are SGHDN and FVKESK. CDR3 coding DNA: TGTGCCAGCAGCCAAGAGTGGGGGCAGGTTGGCGCTGAAGCTTTCTTT. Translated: CASSQEWGQVGAEAFF.

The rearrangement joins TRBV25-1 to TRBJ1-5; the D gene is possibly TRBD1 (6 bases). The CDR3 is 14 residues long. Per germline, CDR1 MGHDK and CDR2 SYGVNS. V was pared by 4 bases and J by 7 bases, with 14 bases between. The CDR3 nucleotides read TGTGCCAGCAGTGCACAGGGAGAGGTGCAGCCCCAGCATTTT. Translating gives CASSAQGEVQPQHF.

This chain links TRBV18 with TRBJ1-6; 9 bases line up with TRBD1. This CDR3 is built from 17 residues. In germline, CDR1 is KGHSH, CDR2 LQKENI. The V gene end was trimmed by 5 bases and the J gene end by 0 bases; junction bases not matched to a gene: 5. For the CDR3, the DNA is TGTGCCAGCTCAGGGACAGGGATTTACTCCTATAATTCACCCCTCCACTTT. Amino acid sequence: CASSGTGIYSYNSPLHF.

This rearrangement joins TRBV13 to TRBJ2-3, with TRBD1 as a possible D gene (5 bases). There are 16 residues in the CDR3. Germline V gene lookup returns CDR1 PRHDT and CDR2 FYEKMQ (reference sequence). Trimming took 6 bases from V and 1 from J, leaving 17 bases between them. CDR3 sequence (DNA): TGTGCCAGCAGTCGCCCCCCGTCCAGGGGCACAGATACGCAGTATTTT. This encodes CASSRPPSRGTDTQYF.

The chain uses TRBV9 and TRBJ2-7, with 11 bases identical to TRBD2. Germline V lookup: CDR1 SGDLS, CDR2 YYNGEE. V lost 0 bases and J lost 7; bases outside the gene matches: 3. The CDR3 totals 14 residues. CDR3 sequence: CASSVGLAGSEQYF. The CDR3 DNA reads TGTGCCAGCAGCGTAGGACTAGCGGGGTCGGAGCAGTACTTC.

Written as DNA, the CDR3 is TGTGCCAGCAGCTTAGCGTCGGGTGGCGTCAAGACCTACGAGCAGTACTTC. Protein sequence: CASSLASGGVKTYEQYF. The chain carries TRBV7-9 and TRBJ2-7; no clear D. Germline assignment: CDR1 SEHNR and CDR2 FQNEAQ (reference sequence). The V and J ends lost 0 bases and 2 bases respectively, with 17 bases between them. CDR3 length: 17 amino acids.

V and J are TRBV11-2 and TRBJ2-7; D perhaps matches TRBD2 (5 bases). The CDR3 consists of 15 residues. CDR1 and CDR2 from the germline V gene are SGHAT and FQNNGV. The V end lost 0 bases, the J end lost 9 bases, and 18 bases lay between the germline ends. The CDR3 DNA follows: TGTGCCAGCAGCTTAGACTCGCCCGGACTCCTGGGGCAGTACTTC. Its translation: CASSLDSPGLLGQYF.

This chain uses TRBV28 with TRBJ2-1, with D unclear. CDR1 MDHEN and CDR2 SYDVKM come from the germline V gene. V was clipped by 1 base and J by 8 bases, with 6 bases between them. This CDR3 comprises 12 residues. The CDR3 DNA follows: TGTGCCAGCAGTTTATTCGGTGATGAGCAGTTCTTC. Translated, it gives CASSLFGDEQFF. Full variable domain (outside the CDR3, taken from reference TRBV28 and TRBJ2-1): DVKVTQSSRYLVKRTGEKVFLECVQDMDHENMFWYRQDPGLGLRLIYFSYDVKMKEKGDIPEGYSVSREKKERFSLILESASTNQTSMYLCASSLFGDEQFFGPGTRLTVL.

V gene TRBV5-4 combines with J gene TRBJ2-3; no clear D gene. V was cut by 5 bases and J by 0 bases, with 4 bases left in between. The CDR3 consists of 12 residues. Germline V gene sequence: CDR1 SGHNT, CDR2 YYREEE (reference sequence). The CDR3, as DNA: TGTGCCAGCAGTTCTAGCACAGATACGCAGTATTTT. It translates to CASSSSTDTQYF.

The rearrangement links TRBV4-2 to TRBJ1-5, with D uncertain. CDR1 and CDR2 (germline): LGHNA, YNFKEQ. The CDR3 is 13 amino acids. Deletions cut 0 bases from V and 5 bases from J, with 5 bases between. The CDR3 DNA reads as TGTGCCAGCAGCCAAGATTCGGATCAGCCCCAGCATTTT. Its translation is CASSQDSDQPQHF.

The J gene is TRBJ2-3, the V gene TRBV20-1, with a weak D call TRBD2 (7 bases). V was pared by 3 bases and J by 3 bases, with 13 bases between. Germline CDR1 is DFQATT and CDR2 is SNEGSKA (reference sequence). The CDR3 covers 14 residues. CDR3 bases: TGCAGTGCTAGTAGGGGGGGCGGGACAGATACGCAGTATTTT. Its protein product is CSASRGGGTDTQYF.

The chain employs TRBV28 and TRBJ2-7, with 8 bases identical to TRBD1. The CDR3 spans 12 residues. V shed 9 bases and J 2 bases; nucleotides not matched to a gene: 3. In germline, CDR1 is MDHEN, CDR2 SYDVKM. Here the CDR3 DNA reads TGTGCCAGTGTGACAGGGGCCTACGAGCAGTACTTC. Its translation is CASVTGAYEQYF.